This T cell receptor (beta chain) was sequenced for a study of T cell changes during pregnancy in multiple sclerosis. Per the germline V gene, CDR1 is MDHEN and CDR2 is SYDVKM. V trimming: 3 bases; J trimming: 3 bases; junction bases outside the gene matches: 8. The CDR3 runs 15 residues. Using immunoSEQ multiplex PCR, the repertoire was profiled, and TCRdb retains in-frame clones only, with some absent. The data hold roughly 100,000 clones, with 92% observed a single time. The TCR was taken from a female donor with multiple sclerosis, enrolled in a pregnancy study. Sequences were derived from peripheral blood, sampled after pregnancy. The chain recombines TRBV28 with TRBJ2-7, with TRBD2 matching 7 bases. The CDR3 nucleotides read TGTGCCAGCAGTTTCGATGCTAGCGGAAGCTACGAGCAGTACTTC. Its translation: CASSFDASGSYEQYF. The variable domain in full, with the rest retrieved from reference TRBV28 and TRBJ2-7, is DVKVTQSSRYLVKRTGEKVFLECVQDMDHENMFWYRQDPGLGLRLIYFSYDVKMKEKGDIPEGYSVSREKKERFSLILESASTNQTSMYLCASSFDASGSYEQYFGPGTRLTVT.